What follows are 9 T cell receptor beta chains derived from one specimen sequenced in a study of vaccination and CD4 T cells after COVID-19. Sequenced with the Oncomine TCR Beta short-read assay was DNA taken from cultured CD4+ T cells. TCRdb redid the calling of the PCR reads with MiXCR, one entry per CDR3 protein. The sample shows about 15,000 distinct CDR3 sequences, nearly 75% of them seen only once. Treatment of the sample: approximately nine-day PBMC culture with coronavirus spike peptide pools or control peptides (ViraFEST assay). Antigens of these TCRs are unknown. Material for sequencing was CD4+ T cells from blood, cultured in vitro. These receptors originate from a human donor who had recovered from COVID-19.

The genes are TRBV29-1 and TRBJ1-1; D may be TRBD1 (6 bases). The CDR3 contains 11 residues. Between the trimmed V and J ends, which lost 6 bases and 1 base, there was a span of 6 bases. The germline CDR1 and CDR2 sequences are SQVTM and ANQGSEA. DNA of the CDR3: TGCAGCGTCAGGGGGAACACTGAAGCTTTCTTT. The encoded protein is CSVRGNTEAFF. Full variable domain (outside the CDR3, taken from reference TRBV29-1 and TRBJ1-1): SAVISQKPSRDICQRGTSLTIQCQVDSQVTMMFWYRQQPGQSLTLIATANQGSEATYESGFVIDKFPISRPNLTFSTLTVSNMSPEDSSIYLCSVRGNTEAFFGQGTRLTVV.

CDR3 DNA: TGTGCCAGCAGCCTCCAACCGACTAGCGGGAGTTGGGGAGAGACCCAGTACTTC. It codes for CASSLQPTSGSWGETQYF. The chain couples TRBV7-6 to TRBJ2-7, with 12 bases matching TRBD2. The J call may not be correct, given that the DNA end is closer to TRBJ2-5. Germline CDR1 is SGHVS and CDR2 is FNYEAQ. This CDR3 region has 18 residues.

The chain has TRBV20-1 and TRBJ2-7; tentatively, D is TRBD2 (6 bases). Trimming stripped 2 bases from V and 4 bases from J, with 15 bases between. CDR3 length equals 14 residues. In germline, CDR1 is DFQATT, CDR2 SNEGSKA (reference sequence). CDR3 sequence: CSARSGTPHYEQYF. Written as DNA, the CDR3 is TGCAGTGCTAGATCCGGGACTCCCCATTACGAGCAGTACTTC.

This chain uses TRBV5-1 with TRBJ1-1; 7 bases line up with TRBD1. The CDR3 loop spans 14 amino acids. Germline V gene sequence: CDR1 SGHRS, CDR2 YFSETQ. V lost 4 bases to trimming and J lost 7 bases; unmatched junction nucleotides: 10. CDR3 in DNA: TGCGCCAGCAGCCGCCGACAGGGCGGCAGTGAAGCTTTCTTT. Protein: CASSRRQGGSEAFF.

The chain carries TRBV19 and TRBJ2-1; 10 bases line up with TRBD2. Germline values: CDR1 LNHDA, CDR2 SQIVND (reference sequence). V lost 7 bases and J lost 7; bases outside the gene matches: 13. The CDR3 extends over 16 amino acids. DNA of the CDR3: TGTGCCAGTATGGAGCTAGCGGGAGCCAGGGGAAATGAGCAGTTCTTC. Its translation is CASMELAGARGNEQFF. The entire variable domain, with the rest obtained from reference TRBV19 and TRBJ2-1, is as follows: DGGITQSPKYLFRKEGQNVTLSCEQNLNHDAMYWYRQDPGQGLRLIYYSQIVNDFQKGDIAEGYSVSREKKESFPLTVTSAQKNPTAFYLCASMELAGARGNEQFFGPGTRLTVL.

This clonotype has a handful of counts. This chain connects TRBV19 to TRBJ1-1, with TRBD1 matching 7 bases. CDR3 length equals 12 residues. Germline V gives CDR1 LNHDA, CDR2 SQIVND (reference sequence). The V gene end was trimmed by 1 base and the J gene end by 7 bases; junction bases not matched to a gene: 0. This CDR3 reads CASSIGDSEAFF. The CDR3 DNA reads as TGTGCCAGTAGTATAGGGGACAGTGAAGCTTTCTTT.

The CDR3 here is CASHTLNSPLHF. The CDR3 coding sequence is TGTGCCAGCCACACATTAAATTCACCCCTCCACTTT. This sequence joins TRBV21-1 and TRBJ1-6. TRBV21-1 is shown as a pseudogene. The CDR3 runs 12 residues.

This clonotype occurred once. The genes are TRBV27 and TRBJ2-5; D ambiguous. The V end lost 10 bases, the J end lost 3 bases, and 6 bases lay between the germline ends. The CDR3 loop spans 10 amino acids. Germline V gene sequence: CDR1 MNHEY, CDR2 SMNVEV (reference sequence). The CDR3 DNA is TGTGCCACAGATGAAGAGACCCAGTACTTC. Translating gives CATDEETQYF.

This clonotype was recorded a few times. The chain recombines TRBV15 with TRBJ1-5; the D gene is possibly TRBD1 (6 bases). The CDR3 runs to 18 residues. Germline-derived CDR1 and CDR2 are LNHNV and YYDKDF (reference sequence). Trimming took 4 bases from V and 0 from J, leaving 19 bases between them. CDR3: CATSNPIGGEYSNQPQHF. The CDR3 coding sequence is TGTGCCACCAGCAACCCCATAGGGGGAGAGTATAGCAATCAGCCCCAGCATTTT.